The clone carrying this TCR beta chain was seen only once. Per the study methods: Nucleated cell number was recorded as an estimate derived from reference gene primer amplification. Clones were sequenced by immunoSEQ multiplex PCR, and TCRdb holds only the in-frame ones, with some missing. Clone size and the V and J calls come from that table; the DNA yielded D and trimming. The sample has some 400,000 clones, around 87% seen once. The germline CDR1 and CDR2 sequences are LGHNA and YNFKEQ. The CDR3 is made up of 15 amino acids. V was trimmed by 2 bases and J by 5 bases, leaving 15 bases between them. This sample was taken from a study of blood T cell repertoires in COVID-19. Cohort 3 recovery required two negative PCRs, clearance, or symptom resolution.

V usage is TRBV4-2 and J usage is TRBJ1-1; possibly TRBD1 for D (5 bases). Sequencing used PBMCs or T cells enriched from blood (not recorded which). The receptor comes from a man under 40 who had recovered from COVID-19. Here the CDR3 DNA reads TGTGCCAGCAGCCAATCCCCACGGGGGGATACTGAAGCTTTCTTT. This gives the protein CASSQSPRGDTEAFF.